What follows are 11 T cell receptor beta chains derived from one specimen sequenced in a study of cytomegalovirus exposure and HLA in healthy donors. PCR employed 60 Vbeta and 13 Jbeta primers. Some clones are missing from TCRdb's copy, which holds only in-frame ones; the method was immunoSEQ multiplex PCR. The sample data list roughly 120,000 clones. Sample: PBMCs. These receptors all stem from a young man in good health and CMV-seronegative.

V gene TRBV10-3 combines with J gene TRBJ1-2; D ambiguous. The CDR3 has 12 amino acids. Trimming shortened V by 2 bases and J by 5 bases, and 6 bases separated the two germline ends. From germline, CDR1 is ENHRY and CDR2 SYGVKD. CDR3 in DNA: TGTGCCATCAGTGAGGAAGCTTATGGCTACACCTTC. This sequence encodes CAISEEAYGYTF.

The gene calls are TRBV19 and TRBJ2-1; 13 bases match TRBD2. Losses at the gene ends were 9 bases for V and 8 bases for J; bases not matched to a gene: 4. This CDR3 is 13 amino acids long. From germline, CDR1 is LNHDA and CDR2 SQIVND (reference sequence). The CDR3, as DNA: TGTGCCAGCGGACTAGCGGGAGAGTATGAGCAGTTCTTC. The encoded protein is CASGLAGEYEQFF.

The rearrangement links TRBV7-9 to TRBJ2-2; D is possibly TRBD1 (6 bases). Germline-derived CDR1 and CDR2 are SEHNR and FQNEAQ (reference sequence). This CDR3 has 15 amino acids. Deletions cut 6 bases from V and 1 base from J, with 12 bases between. The CDR3 here is CASSYLGQNTGELFF. The CDR3 nucleotides read TGTGCCAGCAGTTACCTGGGACAGAACACCGGGGAGCTGTTTTTT.

The J gene is TRBJ2-4, the V gene TRBV4-1; 9 bases fit TRBD1. J lost 7 bases, V lost 0 bases, and 4 bases had no gene match. The CDR3 is made up of 15 amino acids. CDR1 is MGHRA and CDR2 is YSYEKL in the germline V gene. Here the CDR3 reads CASSQEDGTGNIQYF. The CDR3 coding sequence is TGCGCCAGCAGCCAAGAAGACGGGACAGGGAACATTCAGTACTTC.

J is TRBJ1-4 and V is TRBV21-1; the DNA was not compared with TRBD1, the D call given in the table. TRBV21-1 is a known pseudogene. The CDR3 extends over 16 amino acids. The DNA of the CDR3 is TGTGCCAGCAGCAAACACAGGGGGCGAGCTAATGAAAAACTGTTTTTT. Translated: CASSKHRGRANEKLFF.

The chain links TRBV12-5 to TRBJ2-7; tentative D call: TRBD1 (5 bases). The V end lost 8 bases, the J end lost 1 base, and 12 bases lay between the germline ends. The CDR3 contains 13 residues. Per the germline V gene, CDR1 is LGHNT and CDR2 is FRNRAP. CDR3 sequence reads: CASKGFRSYEQYF. In nucleotides, the CDR3 is TGTGCTAGTAAGGGGTTTCGTTCCTACGAGCAGTACTTC.

The CDR3 loop reads CASSSGGAGASGNTIYF. The CDR3 bases are TGTGCCAGCAGCTCGGGGGGAGCAGGGGCCTCTGGAAACACCATATATTTT. The chain combines TRBV5-4 with TRBJ1-3, with D perhaps TRBD1 (6 bases). V dropped 3 bases and J dropped 0 bases, with 16 bases sitting between them. The CDR3 sequence is 17 residues long. The germline gives CDR1 SGHNT, CDR2 YYREEE (reference sequence).

The chain carries TRBV18 and TRBJ1-5; 8 bases align to TRBD1. The germline V gene encodes CDR1 KGHSH and CDR2 LQKENI. Trimming cost V 9 bases and J 6 bases; bases outside gene matches: 7. The CDR3 spans 13 residues. Written as DNA, the CDR3 is TGTGCCAGTTCTGACAGGGGAGGTCAGCCCCAGCATTTT. This translates into CASSDRGGQPQHF.

The chain links TRBV7-9 to TRBJ1-2; weak D call: TRBD1 (6 bases). V lost 5 bases and J 1 base, leaving 17 bases between the germline ends. The CDR3 sequence is 16 residues long. Germline CDR1 is SEHNR and CDR2 is FQNEAQ (reference sequence). This chain's CDR3 is CASSKGGSLYNYGYTF. DNA for the CDR3: TGTGCCAGCAGCAAAGGGGGAAGTCTTTATAACTATGGCTACACCTTC.

In DNA form, the CDR3 reads TGTGCCAGCTCACCAGGGGACAGGGCAGTGACCCAGTACTTC. The encoded protein is CASSPGDRAVTQYF. The chain joins TRBV18 to TRBJ2-5, with TRBD1 identical over 9 bases. CDR3 size: 14 residues. Trimming took 2 bases from V and 7 from J; bases not matched to a gene: 5. The germline CDR1 and CDR2 sequences are KGHSH and LQKENI. The full variable domain, with the rest looked up from reference TRBV18 and TRBJ2-5, is NAGVMQNPRHLVRRRGQEARLRCSPMKGHSHVYWYRQLPEEGLKFMVYLQKENIIDESGMPKERFSAEFPKEGPSILRIQQVVRGDSAAYFCASSPGDRAVTQYFGPGTRLLVL.

The rearrangement links TRBV5-5 to TRBJ2-5; D unclear. Trimming took off 1 base at V and 2 bases at J, with 9 bases between the two ends. This CDR3 region has 14 residues. Germline V gene sequence: CDR1 SGHKS, CDR2 YYEKEE (reference sequence). CDR3 sequence: CASSLTGRQETQYF. The CDR3, as DNA: TGTGCCAGCAGCTTGACCGGTCGACAAGAGACCCAGTACTTC.